The sequence of this T cell receptor (beta chain) was determined in a study of blood T cell repertoires in COVID-19. Across the study: PBMCs, B-cell-depleted T cells, or T cells provided the cDNA or gDNA that made up the material.

This study enrolled people aged about 18 to 95 from under 25 US geographic areas. Cohort allocation depended upon clinical history that participants reported. The J segment lost 6 bases and the V segment lost 3 bases, leaving 2 bases of the junction unmatched. CDR1 and CDR2 (germline): MNHNS, SASEGT. CDR3 length equals 14 residues. Sequencing was performed with immunoSEQ multiplex PCR; in TCRdb, only in-frame clones are kept and a portion is missing. This sample has about 180,000 clones, with about 90% found just once. Sequences were obtained from PBMCs or T cells enriched from blood (not recorded which). The receptor was derived from a woman between 18 and 30 years old who had recovered from COVID-19. The chain couples TRBV6-1 to TRBJ1-6; 7 bases agree with TRBD1. In nucleotides, the CDR3 is TGTGCCAGCAGTGAGACAGGGTCTAATTCACCCCTCCACTTT. Its protein is CASSETGSNSPLHF.